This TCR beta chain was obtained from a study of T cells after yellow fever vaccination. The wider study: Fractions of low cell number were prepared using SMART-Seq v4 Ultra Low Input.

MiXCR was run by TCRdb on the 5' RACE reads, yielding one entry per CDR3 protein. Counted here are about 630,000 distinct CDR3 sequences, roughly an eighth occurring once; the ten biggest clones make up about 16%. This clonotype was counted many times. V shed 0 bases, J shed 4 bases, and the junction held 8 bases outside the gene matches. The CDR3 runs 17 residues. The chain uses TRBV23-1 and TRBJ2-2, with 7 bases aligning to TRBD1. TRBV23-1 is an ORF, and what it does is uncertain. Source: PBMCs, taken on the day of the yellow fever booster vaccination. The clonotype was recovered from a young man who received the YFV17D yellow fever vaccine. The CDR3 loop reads CASSQSAQGKSTGELFF. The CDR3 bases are TGCGCCAGCAGTCAATCGGCACAGGGGAAGTCCACCGGGGAGCTGTTTTTT.